This entry describes one T cell receptor (beta chain). Original data processing: Reference gene primer amplification gave nucleated cell count estimates. Profiling relied on immunoSEQ multiplex PCR, and the TCRdb table lists in-frame clones only, not all of them. V, J and clone size derive from that table, while D and trimming were established from the DNA sequence. The sample includes 200,000 to 250,000 clones, 70% to 90% of them seen just once. Seattle patients were enrolled while actively infected and followed longitudinally. This sample stems from a study of blood T cell repertoires in COVID-19. About the research overall: Researchers got acute and convalescent COVID-19 samples from the United States, Italy and Spain. PBMCs, B-cell-depleted T cells, or T cells provided the cDNA or gDNA that made up the material.

The germline V and J ends were trimmed by 3 bases and 1 base, with 15 bases remaining between them. The germline V gene has CDR1 KGHSH and CDR2 LQKENI. This CDR3 is built from 16 residues. The source of this sequence is a woman in her 50s with COVID-19, enrolled during active disease. Sequenced sample: peripheral blood. The chain has TRBV18 and TRBJ1-1, with a tentative D call TRBD1 (6 bases). Written as DNA, the CDR3 is TGTGCCAGCTCACCTGGAGACAGGTTCCGGAACACTGAAGCTTTCTTT. Its protein is CASSPGDRFRNTEAFF.